These 23 T cell receptor beta chains came from one sample sequenced in a study of Graves' ophthalmopathy and Graves' hyperthyroidism. TCR beta CDR3 regions were amplified from RNA transcripts. HTBI primers primed a first-round RT-PCR, and a second-round multiplex PCR followed. MiXCR, run by TCRdb on the multiplex PCR reads, gives a single entry per CDR3 protein. Among about 240,000 distinct CDR3 sequences, 45% were seen once, and the ten largest hold roughly half. Sequencing was performed on peripheral blood. The source of these receptors is an adult man with Graves' ophthalmopathy.

V gene TRBV28 combines with J gene TRBJ2-2; D not certain. V dropped 7 bases and J dropped 3 bases, with 18 bases sitting between them. This CDR3 is 16 amino acids long. Per the germline V gene, CDR1 is MDHEN and CDR2 is SYDVKM. DNA for the CDR3: TGTGCCAGCACCCCGTTGTGGGGAATCGACACCGGGGAGCTGTTTTTT. Translation gives CASTPLWGIDTGELFF.

This chain joins TRBV20-1 and TRBJ1-1; D is unresolved. Germline CDR1 reads DFQATT; CDR2 reads SNEGSKA (reference sequence). This CDR3 comprises 12 residues. V was shortened by 5 bases and J by 1 base, with 8 bases between the two germline ends. The CDR3 reads CSAGRQNTEAFF. CDR3 nucleotide sequence: TGCAGTGCTGGACGACAGAACACTGAAGCTTTCTTT.

The chain recombines TRBV4-1 with TRBJ1-1; no reliable D call. Germline values: CDR1 MGHRA, CDR2 YSYEKL. Trimming took 6 bases from V and 1 from J, leaving 15 bases between them. This CDR3 is built from 15 residues. The CDR3 DNA reads as TGCGCCAGCAGACCCATGGTACAGCCGAACACTGAAGCTTTCTTT. It yields the protein CASRPMVQPNTEAFF.

This clonotype was detected many times. The V and J genes are TRBV7-8 and TRBJ1-4, with D uncertain. CDR1 is SGHVS and CDR2 is FQNEAQ in the germline V gene. Trimming took off 5 bases at V and 8 bases at J, with 9 bases between the two ends. The CDR3 has 12 amino acids. The CDR3 region has the DNA TGTGCCAGCAGCCCACTAGGGGAAAAACTGTTTTTT. This encodes CASSPLGEKLFF.

This clonotype was counted only a few times. V usage is TRBV5-4 and J usage is TRBJ1-2, with D unresolved. Trimming took off 10 bases at V and 0 bases at J, with 13 bases between the two ends. CDR1 SGHNT and CDR2 YYREEE come from the germline V gene (reference sequence). This CDR3 comprises 13 residues. CDR3 region: CAVRSSANYGYTF. The CDR3 DNA is TGTGCCGTTAGGAGCAGCGCTAACTATGGCTACACCTTC.

This clonotype was seen at least ten times. The chain combines TRBV29-1 with TRBJ1-2; 8 bases align to TRBD1. The CDR3 length is 14 residues. Germline V gene sequence: CDR1 SQVTM, CDR2 ANQGSEA. V gave up 5 bases and J gave up 7 bases; unmatched junction bases: 12. The CDR3 loop reads CSVRSKDRDRGYTF. In nucleotides, the CDR3 is TGCAGCGTTCGCTCCAAGGACAGGGATCGTGGCTACACCTTC.

This clonotype has a count of ten or more. The V call is TRBV25-1, the J call TRBJ1-4, with unresolved D. The CDR3 runs 16 residues. The V gene's germline CDR1 is MGHDK and CDR2 SYGVNS. V lost 1 base, J lost 0 bases, and 9 bases lay in between. DNA of the CDR3: TGTGCCAGCAGTGAATTAGTAACAGCAACTAATGAAAAACTGTTTTTT. Translating gives CASSELVTATNEKLFF.

This clonotype has only one observation. The chain joins TRBV6-4 to TRBJ1-2, with D possibly being TRBD1 (5 bases). The length of the CDR3 is 12 residues. Trimming removed 8 bases from V and 8 bases from J, with 15 bases in between. Germline CDR1 and CDR2: MRHNA and SNTAGT. CDR3: CASRGPGGGYTF. The CDR3 coding sequence is TGTGCCAGCCGCGGGCCTGGGGGAGGCTACACCTTC.

This clonotype has only a few counts. The J gene is TRBJ2-2, the V gene TRBV20-1, with TRBD2 matching 7 bases. The CDR3 contains 15 residues. The junction had 4 bases not matched to a gene; V was cut back by 3 bases and J by 0 bases. Per germline, CDR1 DFQATT and CDR2 SNEGSKA (reference sequence). This chain's CDR3 is CSARRAGANTGELFF. DNA for the CDR3: TGCAGTGCTAGGAGGGCGGGGGCGAACACCGGGGAGCTGTTTTTT.

In this sample, this clonotype turned up a few times. The rearrangement uses TRBV9 and TRBJ1-3; D not resolved. This CDR3 contains 14 residues. Germline V gene data show CDR1 as SGDLS and CDR2 as YYNGEE. The V and J ends lost 4 bases and 3 bases respectively, with 11 bases between them. CDR3 sequence: CASSPTRGGNTIYF. The DNA for the CDR3 is TGTGCCAGCAGCCCTACCCGGGGTGGAAACACCATATATTTT.

The chain links TRBV19 to TRBJ2-7, with 7 positions matching TRBD1. Germline V CDR1 and CDR2: LNHDA, SQIVND (reference sequence). This CDR3 region has 12 residues. V gave up 9 bases and J gave up 6 bases; unmatched junction bases: 8. The CDR3, as DNA: TGTGCCAGCAAGGGACAGTCCGGCGAGCAGTACTTC. Translating gives CASKGQSGEQYF.

The table lists this clonotype with many counts. This CDR3 reads CATSVASGSSGELFF. The CDR3 nucleotides read TGTGCCACCAGTGTGGCTAGCGGGAGTTCCGGGGAGCTGTTTTTT. The rearrangement links TRBV24-1 to TRBJ2-2; 10 nucleotides agree with TRBD2. Trimming at V came to 5 bases and at J to 6 bases, leaving 5 bases not matched to a gene. Germline V lookup: CDR1 KGHDR, CDR2 SFDVKD. The CDR3 has 15 amino acids.

Concerning this clonotype itself: Germline and junction disagree at one end, which may indicate a read error. The V call is TRBV7-3, the J call TRBJ2-2, with D maybe TRBD1 (5 bases). CDR3 length: 13 amino acids. Germline CDR1 SGHTA, CDR2 FQGTGA. DNA for the CDR3: TGTGCCATCAGCTTAAAAGGGGCGGTTGAGCAGTTTTTT. It is translated as CAISLKGAVEQFF. The variable domain in full, completed from reference TRBV7-3 and TRBJ2-2, reads GAGVSQTPSNKVTEKGKYVELRCDPISGHTALYWYRQSLGQGPEFLIYFQGTGAADDSGLPNDRFFAVRPEGSVSTLKIQRTERGDSAVYLCAISLKGAVEQFFGEGSRLTVL.

In its sample, this clonotype was seen a few times. Germline is not matched at one junction end, which may reflect a read error. The chain uses TRBV20-1 and TRBJ1-1; weak D call: TRBD1 (5 bases). CDR3 length: 13 residues. Looked up from germline, CDR1 is DFQATT and CDR2 is SNEGSKA (reference sequence). The DNA for the CDR3 is TGCAGTGCCAGAGTTCAGGGTCGGACTGAAGCTTTCTTT. Protein: CSARVQGRTEAFF.

At least ten counts were recorded for this clonotype. V and J are TRBV9 and TRBJ2-5; tentatively, D is TRBD1 (7 bases). Trimming took off 4 bases at V and 2 bases at J, with 18 bases between the two ends. CDR3 length equals 16 residues. The germline gives CDR1 SGDLS, CDR2 YYNGEE. CDR3 sequence: CASSSTWAGGQETQYF. In DNA, the CDR3 is TGTGCCAGCAGCTCCACGTGGGCAGGGGGGCAAGAGACCCAGTACTTC.

The CDR3 region is CSARAVTDQETQYF. For the CDR3, the DNA is TGCAGTGCTAGAGCAGTAACGGACCAAGAGACCCAGTACTTC. The rearrangement links TRBV20-1 to TRBJ2-5, with D uncertain. The CDR3 consists of 14 residues. V was shortened by 1 base and J by 0 bases, with 9 bases between the two germline ends. CDR1 is DFQATT, CDR2 SNEGSKA, per germline (reference sequence).

This clonotype was observed a handful of times. The V gene is TRBV9, the J gene TRBJ1-6; 9 nucleotides line up with TRBD1. Germline CDR1 reads SGDLS; CDR2 reads YYNGEE. V gave up 4 bases and J gave up 10 bases; unmatched junction bases: 3. The CDR3 sequence is 13 residues long. The CDR3 reads CASSRTGVSPLHF. CDR3 in DNA: TGTGCCAGCAGCCGGACAGGGGTCTCACCCCTCCACTTT.

The chain is built from TRBV24-1 and TRBJ2-2, with 7 bases that match TRBD1. Germline trimming cut 11 bases from V and 2 bases from J; bases unmatched to any gene: 13. Germline CDR1 is KGHDR and CDR2 is SFDVKD. The CDR3 extends over 16 amino acids. This CDR3 reads CASSPQRGRNTGELFF. In DNA, the CDR3 is TGTGCCAGCTCACCTCAAAGGGGGCGTAACACCGGGGAGCTGTTTTTT.

Remarks on this clonotype: This may come from a read error, since a much larger clone is one base off. V usage is TRBV10-3 and J usage is TRBJ2-7; 8 bases agree with TRBD1. The CDR3 length is 15 residues. Germline values: CDR1 ENHRY, CDR2 SYGVKD. V was clipped by 0 bases and J by 9 bases; unmatched bases: 10. CDR3 nucleotide sequence: TGTGCCATCAGTGAGTCCCTGGACAGGGCTTTCGGGCAGTACTTC. This codes for CAISESLDRAFGQYF.

The gene calls are TRBV28 and TRBJ2-5, with D unclear. Germline CDR1 and CDR2: MDHEN and SYDVKM. Trimming took 6 bases from V and 9 from J, leaving 11 bases between them. The CDR3 is 11 amino acids. The DNA for the CDR3 is TGTGCCAGCAGCTACGAAGAATCCCAGTACTTC. It translates to CASSYEESQYF.

This clonotype was counted a single time. The rearrangement uses TRBV2 and TRBJ1-1; TRBD1 matches at 8 bases. CDR1 and CDR2 from the germline V gene are SNHLY and FYNNEI. V lost 4 bases to trimming and J lost 3 bases; unmatched junction nucleotides: 4. The CDR3 totals 14 residues. CDR3 in amino acids: CASSAGQGYTEAFF. CDR3 in DNA: TGTGCCAGCAGTGCCGGACAGGGTTACACTGAAGCTTTCTTT.

There are a few counts of this clonotype. This chain links TRBV12-3 or TRBV12-4 with TRBJ1-1; D is uncertain. CDR3 size: 14 residues. V was trimmed by 3 bases and J by 1 base, leaving 9 bases between them. Here the CDR3 reads CASSFRRSNTEAFF. The CDR3 nucleotides read TGTGCCAGCAGTTTCCGCAGGTCGAACACTGAAGCTTTCTTT.

The chain combines TRBV9 with TRBJ2-6, with TRBD1 matching over 9 bases. The V and J ends lost 4 bases and 2 bases, in that order; junction bases with no gene match: 10. The germline gives CDR1 SGDLS, CDR2 YYNGEE. This CDR3 region has 18 residues. CDR3 coding DNA: TGTGCCAGCAGCCCGCGGGACAGGGAAATTCCTGGGGCCAACGTCCTGACTTTC. Protein product: CASSPRDREIPGANVLTF.